This is a list of T cell receptor beta chains from one sample in a study of T cell changes during pregnancy in multiple sclerosis. TCRdb keeps only in-frame clones here, not all; method: immunoSEQ multiplex PCR. The sample has 40,000 to 45,000 clones, 91% seen once; the top ten hold just under 0.5%. The sample consisted of CD4+ T cells from peripheral blood mononuclear cells, taken in the second trimester of pregnancy. Every receptor here comes from a female donor in good health, enrolled as a control in a pregnancy study. Each CDR3 is given with its conserved first and last residue. A D gene is named only where the DNA matches it firmly. Size is omitted from some rows. Given values are once, few, many or a class for expanded clones.

DNA: TGTGCCAGCAGTAGCCAGCCGGGACAGGGAAGCTACGAGCAGTACTTC
CDR3: CASSSQPGQGSYEQYF
D: TRBD1
J: TRBJ2-7
V: TRBV28
size: once

DNA: TGTGCCAGCAGTCCCCCCGGCGGGCGCAATTCACCCCTCCACTTT
CDR3: CASSPPGGRNSPLHF
D: .
J: TRBJ1-6
V: TRBV27
size: .

DNA: TGTGCCAGCAGCTTGGCAATGGCTGGCCAAGAGACCCAGTACTTC
CDR3: CASSLAMAGQETQYF
D: .
J: TRBJ2-5
V: TRBV5-4
size: .

DNA: TGTGCCAGCCTAACTTGGACGGGGGGAAACACCATATATTTT
CDR3: CASLTWTGGNTIYF
D: .
J: TRBJ1-3
V: TRBV28
size: .

DNA: TGTGCCAGCCGTCGCGGGGGGTCCACAGATACGCAGTATTTT
CDR3: CASRRGGSTDTQYF
D: TRBD2
J: TRBJ2-3
V: TRBV27
size: .

DNA: TGCGCCAGCAGCTTGAAACAGGCGGTCGCTGGAGTCGGCGATGGCTACACCTTC
CDR3: CASSLKQAVAGVGDGYTF
D: .
J: TRBJ1-2
V: TRBV5-1
size: .

DNA: TGTGCCAGCAGCCCCCGGGGAGCCCACAATGAGCAGTTCTTC
CDR3: CASSPRGAHNEQFF
D: .
J: TRBJ2-1
V: TRBV11-3
size: .

DNA: TGTGCCAGTAGTATATTGGGACAGGGGCCCTACGAGCAGTACTTC
CDR3: CASSILGQGPYEQYF
D: TRBD1
J: TRBJ2-7
V: TRBV19
size: .

DNA: TGTGCCAGTACCCCAACCAGACGGGGAGTATCCTACGAGCAGTACTTC
CDR3: CASTPTRRGVSYEQYF
D: .
J: TRBJ2-7
V: TRBV19
size: .

DNA: TGTGCCAGCAGTTTAGGACAAGTAAGCAATCAGCCCCAGCATTTT
CDR3: CASSLGQVSNQPQHF
D: .
J: TRBJ1-5
V: TRBV28
size: .

DNA: TGCGCCAGCAGCCGGCCCCCAAAAGGTGGACTAGCGGGAGTTGGGACCGGGGAGCTGTTTTTT
CDR3: CASSRPPKGGLAGVGTGELFF
D: TRBD2
J: TRBJ2-2
V: TRBV4-3
size: .

DNA: TGCGCCAGCAGTGTCACTAGCGGTACAGATACGCAGTATTTT
CDR3: CASSVTSGTDTQYF
D: TRBD2
J: TRBJ2-3
V: TRBV5-1
size: .

DNA: TGTGCCAGCAGTTGGAGCGGGGGGGCATCAGATACGCAGTATTTT
CDR3: CASSWSGGASDTQYF
D: TRBD2
J: TRBJ2-3
V: TRBV6-5
size: .

DNA: TGTGCCAGCAGAAGTTCGACAGGGCTGAACACCGGGGAGCTGTTTTTT
CDR3: CASRSSTGLNTGELFF
D: TRBD1
J: TRBJ2-2
V: TRBV9
size: .

DNA: TGTGCCACCAGCAGAGAATACGAAGCGGGAGTAAACGAGCAGTACTTC
CDR3: CATSREYEAGVNEQYF
D: TRBD2
J: TRBJ2-7
V: TRBV15
size: .

DNA: TGTGCCACCAGCACCCGACTAGCGGGAGGAGCAGATACGCAGTATTTT
CDR3: CATSTRLAGGADTQYF
D: TRBD2
J: TRBJ2-3
V: TRBV15
size: .

DNA: TGTGCCAGTTGGCTTCGGGACAGGGGGCGCGGAGGCTACACCTTC
CDR3: CASWLRDRGRGGYTF
D: TRBD1
J: TRBJ1-2
V: TRBV6-6
size: .

DNA: TGTGCCACCGCAGGGGGTGAGAATGAAAAACTGTTTTTT
CDR3: CATAGGENEKLFF
D: TRBD1
J: TRBJ1-4
V: TRBV15
size: .

DNA: TGCGCCAGCAGTGCGGGACAGGGATATGGCTACACCTTC
CDR3: CASSAGQGYGYTF
D: TRBD1
J: TRBJ1-2
V: TRBV10-1
size: .

DNA: TGTGCCTGGAGTGCGACAGGGGAGGGCTCACCCCTCCACTTT
CDR3: CAWSATGEGSPLHF
D: TRBD1
J: TRBJ1-6
V: TRBV30
size: .

DNA: TGTGCCAGCAGCTTAGTCGGGGGATCAGCCCCCGAGCAGTACTTC
CDR3: CASSLVGGSAPEQYF
D: .
J: TRBJ2-7
V: TRBV7-2
size: .

DNA: TGTGCCAGCACCCTAGTCCGGGGTCCCACTGAAGCTTTCTTT
CDR3: CASTLVRGPTEAFF
D: .
J: TRBJ1-1
V: TRBV28
size: .

DNA: TGTGCCAGCAGTTTAACGCGTGCCGGGGAGCTGTTTTTT
CDR3: CASSLTRAGELFF
D: .
J: TRBJ2-2
V: TRBV27
size: once

DNA: TGTGCCAGTAGTCGGGACAGCGCTAACTATGGCTACACCTTC
CDR3: CASSRDSANYGYTF
D: TRBD1
J: TRBJ1-2
V: TRBV19
size: .

DNA: TGTGCTAGTGGTTTGGCGAGCGGGAGGGCCTACGAGCAGTACTTC
CDR3: CASGLASGRAYEQYF
D: TRBD2
J: TRBJ2-7
V: TRBV12-5
size: .

DNA: TGCGCCAGCAGCCAAGATAGGCTAGCCGGGTGGGAGCAGTACTTC
CDR3: CASSQDRLAGWEQYF
D: .
J: TRBJ2-5
V: TRBV4-3
size: .

DNA: TGTGCCAGCAGCTTGACTAGCACCGGGAGAGATACGCAGTATTTT
CDR3: CASSLTSTGRDTQYF
D: TRBD2
J: TRBJ2-3
V: TRBV7-3
size: .

DNA: TGTGCCAGCAGTTTGCGGGGGCGTTGGTATGGCTACACCTTC
CDR3: CASSLRGRWYGYTF
D: .
J: TRBJ1-2
V: TRBV6-5
size: .

DNA: TGCGCCAGCAGCTTAGGGACACGGGCTGAAGCTTTCTTT
CDR3: CASSLGTRAEAFF
D: .
J: TRBJ1-1
V: TRBV5-1
size: .

DNA: TGCGCCAGCAGTGAGTCCTCGGGTGGCTACACCTTC
CDR3: CASSESSGGYTF
D: .
J: TRBJ1-2
V: TRBV10-1
size: .

DNA: TGTGCCATCAGCCCCCTCCAAGTCAAGAGCAACTATGGCTACACCTTC
CDR3: CAISPLQVKSNYGYTF
D: .
J: TRBJ1-2
V: TRBV10-3
size: .

DNA: TGTGCCAGCAGCTTAAGCAGGGGGCGCGAGCAGTACTTC
CDR3: CASSLSRGREQYF
D: TRBD1
J: TRBJ2-7
V: TRBV7-2
size: .

DNA: TGCGCCAGCGCAGAGGGCGGAGGTCAGCCCCAGCATTTT
CDR3: CASAEGGGQPQHF
D: .
J: TRBJ1-5
V: TRBV5-1
size: .

DNA: TGTGCCAGCAGTAGAACTAGCGGGGGGGCCTCGGGCGCAACCATTCAGTACTTC
CDR3: CASSRTSGGASGATIQYF
D: TRBD2
J: TRBJ2-4
V: TRBV27
size: .

DNA: TGTGCCAGTAGTACTCGGGACAACTCCTATAATTCACCCCTCCACTTT
CDR3: CASSTRDNSYNSPLHF
D: .
J: TRBJ1-6
V: TRBV19
size: .

DNA: TGTGCCAGCAGGGGACAGGGGGGCGGTGAAAAACTGTTTTTT
CDR3: CASRGQGGGEKLFF
D: TRBD1
J: TRBJ1-4
V: TRBV2
size: .

DNA: TGCGCCAGCAGCTTGATCTGGGGAGGCTCCTACGAGCAGTACTTC
CDR3: CASSLIWGGSYEQYF
D: .
J: TRBJ2-7
V: TRBV5-1
size: once

DNA: TGTGCCAGCTCACTAAGGACAGGCTCTGGGGCCAACGTCCTGACTTTC
CDR3: CASSLRTGSGANVLTF
D: TRBD1
J: TRBJ2-6
V: TRBV18
size: .

DNA: TGTGCCAGCAGCCCGTGGGGGGACAGGAATTCCTACGAGCAGTACTTC
CDR3: CASSPWGDRNSYEQYF
D: TRBD1
J: TRBJ2-7
V: TRBV7-2
size: .

DNA: TGTGCCATCAGTGAGTCGAGGCGCGAGCAGTACTTC
CDR3: CAISESRREQYF
D: .
J: TRBJ2-7
V: TRBV10-3
size: .

DNA: TGCGCCAGCAGCCGGGGCCAAGAGACCCAGTACTTC
CDR3: CASSRGQETQYF
D: .
J: TRBJ2-5
V: TRBV5-1
size: .

DNA: TGTGCCACCAAGCGGGAGTGGAGCACAGATACGCAGTATTTT
CDR3: CATKREWSTDTQYF
D: TRBD2
J: TRBJ2-3
V: TRBV19
size: once

DNA: TGTGCCAGCAGCTTAGTACAGGGCTCCTACGAGCAGTACTTC
CDR3: CASSLVQGSYEQYF
D: .
J: TRBJ2-7
V: TRBV11-2
size: .

DNA: TGTGCCAGCAGCTTAGGCAGGGTTCCGCAGTATTTT
CDR3: CASSLGRVPQYF
D: .
J: TRBJ2-3
V: TRBV7-9
size: .

DNA: TGTGCCATCAGTCCCCGGGACAGGGGATACGAGCAGTACTTC
CDR3: CAISPRDRGYEQYF
D: TRBD1
J: TRBJ2-7
V: TRBV10-3
size: .